These 7 T cell receptor beta chains originate from one sample sequenced in a study of cytomegalovirus exposure and HLA in healthy donors. PCR used 60 Vbeta primers and 13 Jbeta primers. The data were produced by immunoSEQ multiplex PCR, yet TCRdb's version contains in-frame clones alone and is incomplete. This sample yields around 190,000 clones, of which around 79% are seen a single time; around 4.3% belongs to the top ten. The sequenced sample consisted of PBMCs. Receptor source: a woman under 40 in good health and CMV-seropositive.

The chain has TRBV19 and TRBJ1-5; D unclear. This CDR3 region has 13 residues. Germline V CDR1 and CDR2: LNHDA, SQIVND (reference sequence). V dropped 1 base and J dropped 5 bases, with 6 bases sitting between them. The CDR3: CASSIARDQPQHF. The CDR3, as DNA: TGTGCCAGTAGTATAGCTCGGGATCAGCCCCAGCATTTT.

On this clone: Other DNA sequences in the same sample also yield this CDR3. The chain links TRBV4-3 to TRBJ1-1; unclear D gene. Per germline, CDR1 LGHNA and CDR2 YSLEER. CDR3 size: 14 residues. Trimming took 0 bases from V and 3 from J, leaving 8 bases between them. The CDR3 loop is CASSQDRGYTEAFF. Here the CDR3 DNA reads TGCGCCAGCAGCCAAGATCGCGGGTACACTGAAGCTTTCTTT.

This clone was observed a handful of times. Other nucleotide sequences from this sample produce the same CDR3. The gene calls are TRBV6-1 and TRBJ1-5; D might be TRBD1 (5 bases). The CDR3 extends over 15 amino acids. Germline V gene sequence: CDR1 MNHNS, CDR2 SASEGT. The germline V and J ends were trimmed by 1 base and 1 base, with 8 bases remaining between them. The chain's CDR3 is CASSEGGGSNQPQHF. The CDR3 DNA sequence: TGTGCCAGCAGTGAAGGGGGGGGGAGCAATCAGCCCCAGCATTTT.

The chain combines TRBV15 with TRBJ1-2, with D hard to call. With 3 bases removed from V and 8 bases from J, the gap between germline ends came to 16 bases. The CDR3 has 14 amino acids. Germline V gene sequence: CDR1 LNHNV, CDR2 YYDKDF (reference sequence). CDR3 nucleotide sequence: TGTGCCACCAGCAGGGAGGCGGAATATGCGGGCTACACCTTC. As protein: CATSREAEYAGYTF. The full variable domain, its missing parts supplied by reference TRBV15 and TRBJ1-2, is DAMVIQNPRYQVTQFGKPVTLSCSQTLNHNVMYWYQQKSSQAPKLLFHYYDKDFNNEADTPDNFQSRRPNTSFCFLDIRSPGLGDTAMYLCATSREAEYAGYTFGSGTRLTVV.

V gene TRBV29-1 combines with J gene TRBJ2-3, with 8 bases aligning to TRBD2. This CDR3 comprises 13 residues. The trim removed 4 bases at V and 6 bases at J, leaving 6 bases unmatched. Germline values: CDR1 SQVTM, CDR2 ANQGSEA. This CDR3 reads CSVGGGRDDTQYF. For the CDR3, the DNA is TGCAGCGTTGGCGGGGGGCGCGACGATACGCAGTATTTT.

This chain connects TRBV5-6 to TRBJ1-5, with TRBD1 identical over 8 bases. The junction had 3 bases not matched to a gene; V was cut back by 3 bases and J by 4 bases. This CDR3 is built from 14 residues. Germline lookup yields CDR1 SGHDT and CDR2 YYEEEE. For the CDR3, the DNA is TGTGCCAGCAGCTCCAGGACAGGGAATCAGCCCCAGCATTTT. Translating it yields CASSSRTGNQPQHF.

The CDR3 loop reads CASSNRQGFGYTF. The DNA for the CDR3 is TGTGCCAGCAGCAATCGACAGGGTTTCGGCTACACCTTC. The chain employs TRBV5-8 and TRBJ1-2; 7 bases are shared with TRBD1. The CDR3 runs to 13 residues. Looked up from germline, CDR1 is SGHTS and CDR2 is YDEGEE. The V segment lost 4 bases and the J segment 8 bases; nucleotides outside the gene matches: 8.